This entry lists 25 T cell receptor beta chains sequenced from one sample in a study of identical twins. MiXCR, run by TCRdb on the 5' RACE reads, gives a single entry per CDR3 protein. Here the sample spans 420,000 or so distinct CDR3 sequences, approximately 17% being singletons. Sequenced material: naive T cells sorted from blood. The receptors stem from a man aged 45-65 years in good health.

This rearrangement joins TRBV12-3 or TRBV12-4 to TRBJ2-1; 9 nucleotides agree with TRBD2. V gave up 7 bases and J gave up 10 bases; unmatched junction bases: 17. The CDR3 runs 16 residues. The CDR3 bases are TGTGCCAGCACCTCCCTGGGGCGGGGGGGAATCTGGGAGCAGTTCTTC. This gives the protein CASTSLGRGGIWEQFF.

This clonotype appeared many times. The gene calls are TRBV24-1 and TRBJ2-3; D gene unclear. Per the germline V gene, CDR1 is KGHDR and CDR2 is SFDVKD. V was pared by 10 bases and J by 5 bases, with 9 bases between. The CDR3 is made up of 11 amino acids. The CDR3 bases are TGTGCCACGCGTTTTCAAGATACGCAGTATTTT. Protein sequence: CATRFQDTQYF.

This clonotype was detected many times. The rearrangement joins TRBV20-1 to TRBJ2-5; no reliable D call. Germline CDR1 DFQATT, CDR2 SNEGSKA (reference sequence). This CDR3 has 13 amino acids. V was cut by 1 base and J by 1 base, with 7 bases left in between. CDR3 in DNA: TGCAGTGCTAGAGCTCAAGGCCAAGAGACCCAGTACTTC. This translates into CSARAQGQETQYF.

This clonotype has only a few counts. V gene TRBV20-1 combines with J gene TRBJ2-3, with TRBD2 as a possible D gene (5 bases). There are 15 residues in the CDR3. Looked up from germline, CDR1 is DFQATT and CDR2 is SNEGSKA (reference sequence). V was cut by 1 base and J by 0 bases, with 11 bases left in between. CDR3 DNA: TGCAGTGCTAGAGTCGACTACAGAAGCACAGATACGCAGTATTTT. As protein: CSARVDYRSTDTQYF.

This clonotype was observed a handful of times. As DNA, the CDR3 is TGTGCCAGCAGCGTGACAGGGGGTACCGGGGAGCTGTTTTTT. Protein sequence: CASSVTGGTGELFF. The rearrangement joins TRBV5-6 to TRBJ2-2; 9 bases fit TRBD1. Germline CDR1 is SGHDT and CDR2 is YYEEEE. CDR3 length: 14 amino acids. V was clipped by 4 bases and J by 5 bases; unmatched bases: 3.

This clonotype was seen a single time. The CDR3 bases are TGTGCCAGCACCCGGACAGGCGTAGCCTACGAGCAGTACTTC. This codes for CASTRTGVAYEQYF. The gene calls are TRBV6-1 and TRBJ2-7, with TRBD1 matching over 7 bases. Germline lookup yields CDR1 MNHNS and CDR2 SASEGT. The CDR3 is 14 amino acids. V shed 7 bases and J 2 bases; nucleotides not matched to a gene: 8.

This clonotype appeared a few times. The rearrangement uses TRBV5-5 and TRBJ2-1, with D unclear. V was clipped by 3 bases and J by 6 bases, with 10 bases between them. Germline CDR1 is SGHKS and CDR2 is YYEKEE (reference sequence). The CDR3 spans 13 residues. The CDR3 spells CASSSDISNEQFF. The CDR3 DNA is TGTGCCAGCAGCTCCGACATCTCCAATGAGCAGTTCTTC.

This clonotype was observed a few times. The chain is built from TRBV29-1 and TRBJ2-7; no clear D gene. The CDR3 consists of 12 residues. The V end was cut by 7 bases, the J end by 1 base, with 11 bases between. Germline V gene sequence: CDR1 SQVTM, CDR2 ANQGSEA. As DNA, the CDR3 is TGCAGCGCCGCCCAGGCATCCTACGAGCAGTACTTC. Translation gives CSAAQASYEQYF.

The chain is built from TRBV6-1 and TRBJ1-6; perhaps TRBD1 as D (5 bases). V lost 8 bases and J lost 6, with 11 bases in between. Germline CDR1 reads MNHNS; CDR2 reads SASEGT. The CDR3 totals 13 residues. CDR3 sequence: CASSLGVNSPLHF. CDR3 nucleotide sequence: TGTGCCAGCTCCCTGGGGGTTAATTCACCCCTCCACTTT.

This chain connects TRBV7-9 to TRBJ1-1; 8 bases line up with TRBD1. Germline V gene sequence: CDR1 SEHNR, CDR2 FQNEAQ (reference sequence). This CDR3 is 15 amino acids long. The V and J ends lost 0 bases and 4 bases, in that order; junction bases with no gene match: 4. CDR3 nucleotides: TGTGCCAGCAGCTTAGCGCGTCAGGGGGCCACTGAAGCTTTCTTT. Translating gives CASSLARQGATEAFF.

A note on this clonotype: This may stem from a read error, because a much larger clone lies one nucleotide away. This rearrangement joins TRBV4-3 to TRBJ1-6; D is uncertain. V lost 0 bases and J lost 7, with 4 bases in between. Germline lookup yields CDR1 LGHNA and CDR2 YSLEER. The CDR3 length is 13 residues. CDR3 amino acids: CASSQEGNSPLHF. CDR3 nucleotide sequence: TGCGCCAGCAGCCAAGAGGGGAATTCACCCCTCCACTTT.

The chain employs TRBV5-1 and TRBJ2-2, with D tentatively TRBD2 (5 bases). The V and J ends lost 6 bases and 3 bases respectively, with 15 bases between them. This CDR3 has 15 residues. From germline, CDR1 is SGHRS and CDR2 YFSETQ. The CDR3 DNA reads as TGCGCCAGCACTGATATGAGGGAATACACCGGGGAGCTGTTTTTT. It codes for CASTDMREYTGELFF.

In its sample, this clonotype was seen a few times. This chain uses TRBV20-1 with TRBJ1-6; D is undetermined. In germline, CDR1 is DFQATT, CDR2 SNEGSKA (reference sequence). The CDR3 sequence is 18 residues long. Trimming removed 0 bases at V and 0 bases at J, with 15 bases between. CDR3 protein: CSARDYPDTSSYNSPLHF. The CDR3 DNA sequence: TGCAGTGCTAGAGATTATCCCGACACCAGCTCCTATAATTCACCCCTCCACTTT.

This clonotype was observed many times. The chain links TRBV5-1 to TRBJ2-3, with 7 bases aligning to TRBD2. With 3 bases clipped from V and 0 bases from J, the junction kept 1 base outside the gene matches. The CDR3 is 14 amino acids. CDR1 is SGHRS and CDR2 is YFSETQ in the germline V gene. CDR3 protein: CASSSGGSTDTQYF. The CDR3 bases are TGCGCCAGCAGCTCGGGGGGTAGCACAGATACGCAGTATTTT.

The sample holds a few counts of this clonotype. CDR3 sequence (DNA): TGCGCCAGCAGTGTAATTGCGGGGGTTACAGCGGATACGCAGTATTTT. As protein: CASSVIAGVTADTQYF. The V and J genes are TRBV10-1 and TRBJ2-3; 7 nucleotides align to TRBD2. Germline V gene data show CDR1 as WNHNN and CDR2 as SYGVQD (reference sequence). V lost 4 bases to trimming and J lost 6 bases; unmatched junction nucleotides: 13. The CDR3 spans 16 residues.

In its sample, this clonotype was seen many times. The CDR3 spells CASSPTGPYEQYF. CDR3 coding DNA: TGTGCCAGCAGCCCAACAGGCCCCTACGAGCAGTACTTC. This chain uses TRBV6-1 with TRBJ2-7, with D maybe TRBD1 (5 bases). The CDR3 is 13 residues long. The V gene lost 6 bases and the J gene lost 2 bases, with 11 bases spanning the gap. The germline CDR1 and CDR2 sequences are MNHNS and SASEGT.

This clonotype was observed at least ten times. The chain recombines TRBV5-6 with TRBJ2-3; the match to TRBD2 covers 9 bases. Germline loops: CDR1 SGHDT, CDR2 YYEEEE. This CDR3 contains 15 residues. V gave up 2 bases and J gave up 2 bases; unmatched junction bases: 3. CDR3 nucleotides: TGTGCCAGCAGCTTAGCGGGGGGCCTCACAGATACGCAGTATTTT. It encodes CASSLAGGLTDTQYF.

This clonotype has more than one count but fewer than ten. This rearrangement joins TRBV20-1 to TRBJ2-1; TRBD2 aligns across 8 bases. The CDR3 extends over 16 amino acids. Trimming removed 6 bases from V and 7 bases from J; junction bases left unmatched: 17. Germline-derived CDR1 and CDR2 are DFQATT and SNEGSKA (reference sequence). The CDR3 here is CSAWGTRSTAGNEQFF. CDR3 nucleotide sequence: TGCAGTGCCTGGGGGACTAGATCCACGGCAGGAAATGAGCAGTTCTTC.

The table lists this clonotype with a few counts. The V and J genes are TRBV6-5 and TRBJ2-1; the match to TRBD2 covers 9 bases. The CDR3 consists of 14 residues. Unmatched junction bases numbered 2, after V lost 3 bases and J lost 5 bases. The germline V gene encodes CDR1 MNHEY and CDR2 SVGAGI. The chain's CDR3 is CASSYQRGDNEQFF. CDR3 nucleotides: TGTGCCAGCAGTTATCAGCGGGGGGACAATGAGCAGTTCTTC.

This chain links TRBV6-5 with TRBJ1-6, with D unresolved. The CDR3 has 13 residues. The ends were cut back, 2 bases at V and 5 bases at J, with 4 bases in the middle. Germline CDR1 reads MNHEY; CDR2 reads SVGAGI. CDR3 sequence (DNA): TGTGCCAGCAGTTACACTGATAATTCACCCCTCCACTTT. Its translation is CASSYTDNSPLHF.

The genes are TRBV4-3 and TRBJ1-6, with D perhaps matching TRBD1 (6 bases). CDR1 is LGHNA, CDR2 YSLEER, per germline. V was shortened by 0 bases and J by 2 bases, with 11 bases between the two germline ends. This CDR3 comprises 17 residues. The CDR3 nucleotides read TGCGCCAGCAGCCAAGAGAGCGCAGGGGCCTATAATTCACCCCTCCACTTT. Its protein is CASSQESAGAYNSPLHF.

The rearrangement links TRBV25-1 to TRBJ2-3; 9 nucleotides align to TRBD2. Germline trimming cut 5 bases from V and 9 bases from J; bases unmatched to any gene: 12. The germline CDR1 and CDR2 sequences are MGHDK and SYGVNS. The CDR3 runs 15 residues. The CDR3 DNA follows: TGTGCCAGCAGTTTACTAGCGGGCCTAAGAGGAACGCAGTATTTT. Its protein product is CASSLLAGLRGTQYF.

This clonotype turned up a few times. V is TRBV15 and J is TRBJ1-1; 7 bases agree with TRBD1. Germline assignment: CDR1 LNHNV and CDR2 YYDKDF (reference sequence). The CDR3 sequence is 14 residues long. V trimming: 0 bases; J trimming: 5 bases; junction bases outside the gene matches: 3. The CDR3 spells CATSRESRGTEAFF. As DNA, the CDR3 is TGTGCCACCAGCAGAGAGTCCAGGGGGACTGAAGCTTTCTTT.

The V and J genes are TRBV20-1 and TRBJ2-5; possibly TRBD1 or TRBD2 for D (5 bases each). CDR1 and CDR2 from the germline V gene are DFQATT and SNEGSKA (reference sequence). V lost 5 bases to trimming and J lost 7 bases, with 17 bases between them. The CDR3 extends over 13 amino acids. The CDR3 loop is CSARDPYMATQYF. The CDR3 DNA reads as TGCAGTGCTCGGGACCCCTACATGGCGACCCAGTACTTC.

This clonotype was found many times. This chain joins TRBV7-9 and TRBJ2-1; 9 bases line up with TRBD1. The CDR3 contains 12 residues. The V and J ends lost 1 base and 14 bases, in that order; junction bases with no gene match: 3. Germline V CDR1 and CDR2: SEHNR, FQNEAQ (reference sequence). The DNA for the CDR3 is TGTGCCAGCAGCTTAGAACAGGGGGCGAAGTTCTTC. It codes for CASSLEQGAKFF.